This is a list of T cell receptor beta chains from one sample in a study of T cells in localized non-small cell lung cancer. Repertoires were generated with immunoSEQ multiplex PCR, while TCRdb's copy carries only in-frame clones and drops some. The sample has around 45,000 clones, about 85% seen once. The material was PBMCs, obtained before any cancer treatment. These receptors all stem from a man between 40 and 70 years old with stage II lung adenocarcinoma. Each CDR3 is given with its conserved first and last residue. Each record gives: clone size, CDR3 length, D gene, J gene, V gene, CDR3 DNA, CDR3 protein. The D gene is left open where the match is weak. Not every row has a clone size; where given, it reads once, few, many or a size class.

. 15 . TRBJ2-1 TRBV2 TGTGCCAGCAGTGAAGCGCTTGGGGCGCGGGGTGAGCAGTTCTTC CASSEALGARGEQFF
. 16 . TRBJ2-1 TRBV27 TGTGCCAGCAGTTTACGGGGGCTCAATTCCTACAATGAGCAGTTCTTC CASSLRGLNSYNEQFF
. 14 . TRBJ2-3 TRBV5-4 TGTGCCAGCAGCCAGGGTGGGGTGGCAGATACGCAGTATTTT CASSQGGVADTQYF
. 15 TRBD1 TRBJ1-4 TRBV5-5 TGTGCCAGCAGCTTTGAAGGACAGGGGAATGAAAAACTGTTTTTT CASSFEGQGNEKLFF
. 16 TRBD2 TRBJ2-2 TRBV7-6 TGTGCCAGCAGCCCCTCAGCGGGGGTTAACACCGGGGAGCTGTTTTTT CASSPSAGVNTGELFF
few 14 . TRBJ2-6 TRBV6-6 TGTGCCAGCAGTCCGGGGGCCGGGGCCAACGTCCTGACTTTC CASSPGAGANVLTF
few 13 . TRBJ1-2 TRBV27 TGTGCCAGCAGTTCGACGACTACTGGGAAGGTCACCTTC CASSSTTTGKVTF
. 16 . TRBJ1-2 TRBV19 TGTGCCAGTAGTATCCTCTCGACAGCTAGGAGCTATGGCTACACCTTC CASSILSTARSYGYTF
. 15 TRBD1 TRBJ2-4 TRBV5-1 TGCGCCAGCAGCCGGGACAGGGGGATTGGGAACATTCAGTACTTC CASSRDRGIGNIQYF
. 13 . TRBJ2-3 TRBV5-6 TGTGCCAGCAGCTTGCAGGGTACAGATACGCAGTATTTT CASSLQGTDTQYF
. 12 . TRBJ1-3 TRBV6-5 TGTGCCAGCAAGGGTGCTGAAAACACCATATATTTT CASKGAENTIYF
. 16 . TRBJ1-1 TRBV18 TGTGCCAGCTCACCACAGGGCGGGTTGATGAACACTGAAGCTTTCTTT CASSPQGGLMNTEAFF
. 12 . TRBJ1-1 TRBV4-1 TGCGCCAGCAGCCAAGATCGGGGTGAAGCTTTCTTT CASSQDRGEAFF
. 14 TRBD1 TRBJ1-2 TRBV19 TGTGCCAGCTACCCGGGACAGGGGAGTTATGGCTACACCTTC CASYPGQGSYGYTF
. 17 TRBD1 TRBJ2-3 TRBV7-3 TGTGCCAGCAGCTTAAGGGGGGACAGGACCGCCACAGATACGCAGTATTTT CASSLRGDRTATDTQYF
. 15 . TRBJ2-3 TRBV10-3 TGTGCCATCAGTGAACAAGGGACAAACACAGATACGCAGTATTTT CAISEQGTNTDTQYF
. 14 . TRBJ2-4 TRBV5-6 TGTGCCAGCAGCCTGATAATTTCGCGCGACATTCAGTACTTC CASSLIISRDIQYF
. 14 . TRBJ1-4 TRBV2 TGTGCCAGCAGGGGGGACCGTCTTAATGAAAAACTGTTTTTT CASRGDRLNEKLFF
few 15 TRBD2 TRBJ2-3 TRBV7-8 TGTGCCAGCAGCCGACTAGCGGGGGATAAAGATACGCAGTATTTT CASSRLAGDKDTQYF
. 17 TRBD2 TRBJ2-3 TRBV9 TGTGCCAGCAGCCCCTTTGGGGGACTAGCGGGGGCGGATACGCAGTATTTT CASSPFGGLAGADTQYF